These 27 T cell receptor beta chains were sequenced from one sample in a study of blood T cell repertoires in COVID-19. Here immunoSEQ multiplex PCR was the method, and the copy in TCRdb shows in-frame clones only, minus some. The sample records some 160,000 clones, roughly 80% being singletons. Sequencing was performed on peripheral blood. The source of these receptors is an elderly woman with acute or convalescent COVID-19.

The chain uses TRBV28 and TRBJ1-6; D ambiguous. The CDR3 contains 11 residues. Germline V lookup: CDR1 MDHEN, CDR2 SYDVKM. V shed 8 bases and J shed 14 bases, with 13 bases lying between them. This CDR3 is CASASRFTLHF. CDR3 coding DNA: TGTGCCAGCGCGTCCCGCTTTACCCTCCACTTT.

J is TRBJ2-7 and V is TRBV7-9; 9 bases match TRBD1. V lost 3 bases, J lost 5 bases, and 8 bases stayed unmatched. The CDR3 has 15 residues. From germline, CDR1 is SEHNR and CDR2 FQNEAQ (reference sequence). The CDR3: CASSFNRGPGNEQYF. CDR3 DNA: TGTGCCAGCAGCTTTAACAGGGGGCCTGGCAACGAGCAGTACTTC.

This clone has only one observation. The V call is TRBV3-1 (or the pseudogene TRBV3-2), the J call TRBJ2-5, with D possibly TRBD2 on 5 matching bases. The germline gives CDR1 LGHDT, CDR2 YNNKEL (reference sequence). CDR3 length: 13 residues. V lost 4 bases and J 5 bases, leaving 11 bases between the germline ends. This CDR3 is CASSRLASETQYF. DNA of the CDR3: TGTGCCAGCAGCCGCCTAGCCTCGGAGACCCAGTACTTC.

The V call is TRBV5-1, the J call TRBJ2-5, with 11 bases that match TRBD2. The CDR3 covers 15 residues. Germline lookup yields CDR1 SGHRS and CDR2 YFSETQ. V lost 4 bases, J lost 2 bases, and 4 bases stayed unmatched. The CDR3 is CASSGGTSGQETQYF. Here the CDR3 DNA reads TGCGCCAGCAGCGGCGGGACTAGCGGACAAGAGACCCAGTACTTC.

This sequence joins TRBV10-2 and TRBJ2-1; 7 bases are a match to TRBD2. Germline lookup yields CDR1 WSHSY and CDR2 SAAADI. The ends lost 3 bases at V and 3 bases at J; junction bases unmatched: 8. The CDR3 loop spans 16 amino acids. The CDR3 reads CASSDGGGTGYNEQFF. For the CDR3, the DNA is TGCGCCAGCAGTGATGGGGGGGGGACCGGCTACAATGAGCAGTTCTTC.

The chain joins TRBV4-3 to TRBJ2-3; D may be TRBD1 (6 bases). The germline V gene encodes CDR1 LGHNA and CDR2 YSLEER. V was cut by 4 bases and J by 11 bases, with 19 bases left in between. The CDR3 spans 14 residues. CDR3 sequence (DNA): TGCGCCAGCAGCCCATCCCACAGGGCCACTCAGCAGTATTTT. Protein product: CASSPSHRATQQYF.

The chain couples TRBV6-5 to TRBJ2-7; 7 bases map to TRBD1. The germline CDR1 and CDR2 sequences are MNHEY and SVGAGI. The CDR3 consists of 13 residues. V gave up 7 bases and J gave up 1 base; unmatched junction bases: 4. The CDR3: CASTRDRSYEQYF. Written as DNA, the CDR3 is TGTGCCAGCACCCGGGACAGATCCTACGAGCAGTACTTC.

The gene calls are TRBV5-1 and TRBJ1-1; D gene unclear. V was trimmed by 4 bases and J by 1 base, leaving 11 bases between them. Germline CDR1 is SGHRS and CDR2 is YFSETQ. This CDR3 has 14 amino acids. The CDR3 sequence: CASSLDGRNTEAFF. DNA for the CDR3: TGCGCCAGCAGCCTAGACGGTAGGAACACTGAAGCTTTCTTT. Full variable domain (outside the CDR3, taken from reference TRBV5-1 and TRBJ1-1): KAGVTQTPRYLIKTRGQQVTLSCSPISGHRSVSWYQQTPGQGLQFLFEYFSETQRNKGNFPGRFSGRQFSNSRSEMNVSTLELGDSALYLCASSLDGRNTEAFFGQGTRLTVV.

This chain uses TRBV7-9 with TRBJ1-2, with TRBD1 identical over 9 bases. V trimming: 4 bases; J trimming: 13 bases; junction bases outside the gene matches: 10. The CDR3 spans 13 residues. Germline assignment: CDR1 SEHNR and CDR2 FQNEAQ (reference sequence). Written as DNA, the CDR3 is TGTGCCAGCAGCTGGGAAGGGACAGGGATTAGCACCTTC. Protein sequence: CASSWEGTGISTF.

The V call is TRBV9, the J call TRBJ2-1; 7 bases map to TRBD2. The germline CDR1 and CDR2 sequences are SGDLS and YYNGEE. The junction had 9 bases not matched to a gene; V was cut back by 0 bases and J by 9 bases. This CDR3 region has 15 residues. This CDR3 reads CASSVGGVGGIEQFF. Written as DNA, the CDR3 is TGTGCCAGCAGCGTAGGTGGAGTGGGGGGGATTGAGCAGTTCTTC.

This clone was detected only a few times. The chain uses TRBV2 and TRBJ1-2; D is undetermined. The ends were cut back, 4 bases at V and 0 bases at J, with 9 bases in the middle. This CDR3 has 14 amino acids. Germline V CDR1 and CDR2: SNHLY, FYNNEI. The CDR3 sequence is CASSAGVPNYGYTF. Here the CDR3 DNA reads TGTGCCAGCAGTGCGGGAGTCCCTAACTATGGCTACACCTTC.

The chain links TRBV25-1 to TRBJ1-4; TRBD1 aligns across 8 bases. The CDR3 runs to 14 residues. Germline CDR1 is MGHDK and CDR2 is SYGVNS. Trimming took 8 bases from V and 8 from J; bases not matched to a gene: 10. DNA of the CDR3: TGTGCCAGCCGGACAGGGTTTGGTCAGGAAAAACTGTTTTTT. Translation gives CASRTGFGQEKLFF. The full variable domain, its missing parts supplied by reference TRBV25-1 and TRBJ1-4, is EADIYQTPRYLVIGTGKKITLECSQTMGHDKMYWYQQDPGMELHLIHYSYGVNSTEKGDLSSESTVSRIRTEHFPLTLESARPSHTSQYLCASRTGFGQEKLFFGSGTQLSVL.

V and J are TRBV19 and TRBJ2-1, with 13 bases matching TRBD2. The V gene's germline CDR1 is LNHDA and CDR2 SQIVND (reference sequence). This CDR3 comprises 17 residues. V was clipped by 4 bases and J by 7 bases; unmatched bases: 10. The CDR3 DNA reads TGTGCCAGTAGTACCCGGACTAGCGGGAGCTCCGGTAATGAGCAGTTCTTC. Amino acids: CASSTRTSGSSGNEQFF.

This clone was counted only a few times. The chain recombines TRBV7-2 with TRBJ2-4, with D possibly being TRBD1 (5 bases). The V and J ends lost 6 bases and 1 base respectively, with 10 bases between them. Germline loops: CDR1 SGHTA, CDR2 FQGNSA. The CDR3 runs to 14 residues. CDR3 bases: TGTGCCAGCAGTCCTCAGGGTGCCAAAAACATTCAGTACTTC. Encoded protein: CASSPQGAKNIQYF. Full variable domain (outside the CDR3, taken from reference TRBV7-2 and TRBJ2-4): GAGVSQSPSNKVTEKGKDVELRCDPISGHTALYWYRQSLGQGLEFLIYFQGNSAPDKSGLPSDRFSAERTGGSVSTLTIQRTQQEDSAVYLCASSPQGAKNIQYFGAGTRLSVL.

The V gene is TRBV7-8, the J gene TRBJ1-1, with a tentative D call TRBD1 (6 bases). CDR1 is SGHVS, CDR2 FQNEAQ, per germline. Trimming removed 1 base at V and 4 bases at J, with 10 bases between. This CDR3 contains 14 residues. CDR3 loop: CASSLVMGATEAFF. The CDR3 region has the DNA TGTGCCAGCAGCTTAGTCATGGGGGCCACTGAAGCTTTCTTT.

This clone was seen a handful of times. Here the CDR3 DNA reads TGTGCCAGCAGCCACCTGGGACTAGCGGGAAAAGAGACCCAGTACTTC. As protein: CASSHLGLAGKETQYF. The J gene is TRBJ2-5, the V gene TRBV3-1 (or the pseudogene TRBV3-2); TRBD2 agrees at 13 bases. CDR1 is LGHDT and CDR2 is YNNKEL in the germline V gene (reference sequence). The CDR3 is 16 amino acids. Trimming took 3 bases from V and 3 from J; bases not matched to a gene: 4.

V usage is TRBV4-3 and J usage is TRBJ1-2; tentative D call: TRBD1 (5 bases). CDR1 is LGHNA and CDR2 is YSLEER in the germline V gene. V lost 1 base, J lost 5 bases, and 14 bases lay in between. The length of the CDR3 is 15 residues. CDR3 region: CASSQARTGGYGYTF. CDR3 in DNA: TGCGCCAGCAGCCAAGCCCGCACGGGGGGGTATGGCTACACCTTC.

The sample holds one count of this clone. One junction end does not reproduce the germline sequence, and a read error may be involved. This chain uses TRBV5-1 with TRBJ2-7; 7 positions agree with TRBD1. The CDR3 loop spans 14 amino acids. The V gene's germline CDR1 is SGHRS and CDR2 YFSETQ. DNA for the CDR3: TGCACCAGCAGCCTGACAGGGTGGAATGCCGAGCAGTACTTC. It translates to CTSSLTGWNAEQYF.

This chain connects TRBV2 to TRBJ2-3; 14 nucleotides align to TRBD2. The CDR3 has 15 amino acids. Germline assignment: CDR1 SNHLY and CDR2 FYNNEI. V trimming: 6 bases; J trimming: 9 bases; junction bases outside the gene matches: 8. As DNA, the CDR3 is TGTGCCAGCAGCGCTGGGACTAGCGGGAGAAGGACGCAGTATTTT. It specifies CASSAGTSGRRTQYF.

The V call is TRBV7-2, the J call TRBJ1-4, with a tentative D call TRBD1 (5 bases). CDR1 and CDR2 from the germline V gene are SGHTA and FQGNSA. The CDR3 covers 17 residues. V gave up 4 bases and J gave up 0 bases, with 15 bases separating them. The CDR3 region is CASSSSPQGATNEKLFF. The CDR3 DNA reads TGTGCCAGCAGCTCTTCCCCCCAAGGGGCAACTAATGAAAAACTGTTTTTT.

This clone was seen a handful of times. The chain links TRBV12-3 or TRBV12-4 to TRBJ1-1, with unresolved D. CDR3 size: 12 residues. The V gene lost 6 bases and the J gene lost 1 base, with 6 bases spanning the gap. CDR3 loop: CASSYWNTEAFF. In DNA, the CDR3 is TGTGCCAGCAGCTACTGGAACACTGAAGCTTTCTTT.

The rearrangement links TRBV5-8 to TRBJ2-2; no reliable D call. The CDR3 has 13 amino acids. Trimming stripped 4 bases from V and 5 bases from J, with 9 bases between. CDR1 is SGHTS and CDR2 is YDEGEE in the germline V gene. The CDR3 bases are TGTGCCAGCAGCCGATCGCGGACCGGGGAGCTGTTTTTT. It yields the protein CASSRSRTGELFF.

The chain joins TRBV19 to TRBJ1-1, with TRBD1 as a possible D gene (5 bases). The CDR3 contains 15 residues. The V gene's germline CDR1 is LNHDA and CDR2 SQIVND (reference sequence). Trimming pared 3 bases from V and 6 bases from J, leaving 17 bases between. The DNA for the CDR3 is TGTGCCAGTAGTATCCGAGAGGCAGGGAGGGCTGAAGCTTTCTTT. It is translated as CASSIREAGRAEAFF.

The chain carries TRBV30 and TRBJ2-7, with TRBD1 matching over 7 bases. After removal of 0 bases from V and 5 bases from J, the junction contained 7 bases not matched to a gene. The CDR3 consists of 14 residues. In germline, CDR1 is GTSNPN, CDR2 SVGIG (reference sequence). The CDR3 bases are TGTGCCTGGAGTGTACTCGACAGGGTAGACGAGCAGTACTTC. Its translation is CAWSVLDRVDEQYF.

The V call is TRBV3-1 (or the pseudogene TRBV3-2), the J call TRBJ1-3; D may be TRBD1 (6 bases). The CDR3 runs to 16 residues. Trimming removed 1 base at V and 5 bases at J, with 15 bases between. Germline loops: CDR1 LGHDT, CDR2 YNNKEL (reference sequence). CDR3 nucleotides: TGTGCCAGCAGCCAAGTGGGGGCATCAAATAGAAACACCATATATTTT. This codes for CASSQVGASNRNTIYF.

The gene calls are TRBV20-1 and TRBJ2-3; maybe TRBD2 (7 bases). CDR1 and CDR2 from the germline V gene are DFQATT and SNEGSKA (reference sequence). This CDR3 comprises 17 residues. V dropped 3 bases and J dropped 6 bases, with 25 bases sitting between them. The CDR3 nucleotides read TGCAGTGCTAGTGAGTCGCCGGGGGGCGCCTTTGGTGATACGCAGTATTTT. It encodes CSASESPGGAFGDTQYF.

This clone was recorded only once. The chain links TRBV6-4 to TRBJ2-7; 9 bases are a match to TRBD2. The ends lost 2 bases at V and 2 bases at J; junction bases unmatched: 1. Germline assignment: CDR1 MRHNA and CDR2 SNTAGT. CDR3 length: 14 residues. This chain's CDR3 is CASSDASGAYEQYF. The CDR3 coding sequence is TGTGCCAGCAGTGACGCTAGCGGGGCCTACGAGCAGTACTTC.